The T cell receptor beta chain described here comes from a study of cytomegalovirus exposure and HLA in healthy donors. Study background: Most genotyped donors, around 86% of more than 300, had Caucasian-associated genetic ancestry. Study-wide findings and caveats: TCR beta V- and J-gene trimming, according to a later analysis, was linked to a missense DCLRE1C variant. Some highly shared sequence variants likely arose as a pipeline artifact.

With regard to this clone: The antigen is undetermined.

V was clipped by 7 bases and J by 3 bases, with 13 bases between them. CDR3 length: 14 amino acids. Germline V gene sequence: CDR1 MNHNY, CDR2 SVGAGI (reference sequence). Participants comprised healthy donors of bone marrow. Both 60 Vbeta primers and 13 Jbeta primers went into the PCR. Assay: immunoSEQ multiplex PCR; the TCRdb copy retains only in-frame clones and omits some. This table holds fewer than 110,000 clones, roughly four fifths found once. The sample taken for sequencing was PBMCs. This chain joins TRBV6-6 and TRBJ2-1; no firm D call. This TCR derives from a man in his late teens or twenties in good health and CMV-seronegative. The CDR3 loop reads CASTPSTGYNEQFF. The CDR3 DNA follows: TGTGCCAGCACTCCCAGCACGGGCTACAATGAGCAGTTCTTC.